This record concerns one T cell receptor (beta chain) sequence. Its recognized antigen is unknown. This entry belongs to a study of cytomegalovirus exposure and HLA in healthy donors (dated by TCRdb to about 2017). About the investigation overall: In an earlier analysis of some 610 of the donors, around 300 Gb of sequence data and some 100 million unique TCR beta sequences from 180 million or so T cells were reported. In a later genetic analysis, genome-wide SNP genotypes for about 55% of the roughly 700 donors were used, and that subset was treated as a discovery cohort. The study aimed to test whether cataloging public T cell receptors could reveal signatures of past pathogen exposure. In a later analysis, previously published TCR beta repertoires from hundreds of donors were re-analyzed and high-resolution HLA genotyping was added so that TCR occurrence patterns could be studied. Donor age, sex, ethnicity and CMV serostatus were compiled alongside the repertoire data. Typing coverage differed by locus: A, B, C, DRB1 and DQB1 were typed in roughly 620-640 donors, DQA1 in about 560, DPA1 in some 600, and DPB1 in around 440. Among the roughly 410 genotyped donors, approximately 81% belonged to the genetic ancestry cluster associated with self-reported Caucasian donors. Besides the first cohort of hundreds of subjects, a separate validation cohort made up of 120 different subjects was used. Among around 400 genotyped donors of the cohort, an average of approximately 200,000 unique TCR beta nucleotide sequences was sequenced per donor, of which about 19% were non-productive. Roughly 300 gigabases of sequencing data and about 92 million unique TCR sequences made up an early release that covered 500 to 650 HLA-typed donors. To predict cytomegalovirus infection status, the study brought together high-throughput TCR immunosequencing, statistical association of individual TCRs with disease status, and machine learning. Every discovery cohort repertoire had been produced on one sequencing platform. Because of strong linkage in the cohort, five DR-DQ haplotypes were treated as single units for association and clustering. The study used immunosequencing to profile the T cell repertoires of more than 650 subjects and linked those repertoires to cytomegalovirus serostatus. An earlier analysis of around 580 of the donors used high-throughput TCR beta sequencing to judge whether each TCR beta V gene segment behaved as functional or pseudogenic. In the later analysis, no new phenotypic data were used to find candidate immune exposures; instead, reliance was placed on TCR beta sequences and their occurrence across donors. HLA typing covered class I and class II loci at four-digit resolution.

The library came from the immunoSEQ multiplex PCR assay. A mixture of 60 forward primers for TCR Vbeta segments and 13 reverse primers for TCR Jbeta segments was used in the multiplex PCR. A multiplex PCR assay on genomic DNA amplified the CDR3 region of rearranged TCR beta genes. The Illumina HiSeq System was used to sequence the amplified TCR beta libraries as 87-base-pair reads. The original pipeline was this. In a later analysis, tens of millions of unique TCR beta chains were counted across the 500 to 850 repertoires, and roughly 11 million of these chains were shared by at least two donors. A nearest-neighbor algorithm error-corrected the raw reads and collapsed the reads into unique sequences, merging closely related sequences to remove PCR and sequencing errors. To assign V, D and J gene segments, CDR3 sequences were aligned to IMGT reference sequences. For a sequence to be retained, a match of at least six nucleotides was required to both a V gene segment and a J gene segment. Rearrangements were called productive when the CDR3 lacked stop codons and stayed in frame with V and J; all others were non-productive. Following IMGT convention, CDR3 was defined as the stretch from the second conserved V-encoded cysteine to the conserved J-encoded phenylalanine. In an earlier analysis of approximately 500 of the donors, sequences lacking an unambiguous match to a single V gene segment were excluded. An earlier analysis of roughly 590 of the donors called V segments functional above 56.7% productive rearrangements and segregating when the between-donor standard deviation exceeded 5%. A statistical classification framework was developed to diagnose cytomegalovirus status using the catalog of TCR beta chain sequences. In a later analysis, TCR nucleotide sequences were compared against IMGT/GENE-DB human TR gene sequences so that V and J genes could be assigned. A later analysis assigned CDR3 sequences and most-parsimonious VDJ recombination scenarios with the TCRdist pipeline. In a later analysis, every TCR beta chain was defined by the combination of its CDR3 amino acid sequence and its V-gene family, and reads without a unique V-gene family were dropped. In a later analysis, 500 to 700 highly shared, low-generation-probability nucleotide sequences were removed to address suspected cross-contamination and a sequencing artifact. A later analysis calculated a clonal expansion index for each public chain from normalized within-repertoire ranks of inferred template counts. In a later analysis, generation probabilities were computed with a VDJ recombination model fitted to out-of-frame rearrangements, and the resulting probabilities were checked against IGoR. In a later analysis, hypergeometric tests were used to score TCR-TCR, TCR-HLA and TCR-CMV co-occurrence, with a repertoire-size bias correction applied to TCR pairs. False discovery rates were estimated in a later analysis by permuting HLA or CMV assignments 20 times. A later analysis grouped co-occurring TCRs with DBSCAN, adding TCRdist sequence similarity when clustering within HLA-allele-positive subsets. Repertoires with fewer than 30,000 or more than 120,000 public chains were left out of co-occurrence clustering, as were five repertoires with anomalous nucleotide sharing. The table was pulled from immuneACCESS by TCRdb, which kept in-frame rearrangements only. Such tables lose some clones; where checked, under half of the loss comes from unresolved V genes, and the rest has no known cause. For V, J and clone size, that table is used; D and trimming come from the DNA. This sample's table has entries for some 180,000 clones. About 6.5% of the sample is held by the ten biggest clonotypes.

Trimmed from V: 3 bases; trimmed from J: 3 bases; junction bases lacking a gene match: 7. CDR1 MGHDK and CDR2 SYGVNS are derived from the germline V gene. The CDR3 runs 15 residues from the cysteine to the phenylalanine. Only the CDR3 part of the read is kept: 45 bases, read in frame from the first base. What the authors observed across the whole study: Strong co-occurrence of HLA alleles, especially DR and DQ, made assigning TCR associations to individual alleles difficult. Presence/absence analyses assumed roughly uniform sequencing depth across donors, an assumption that may not hold. Only TCR beta chains were sequenced in this cohort, and the absence of alpha or paired-chain data limited detectable features. According to a later analysis, parvovirus B19, influenza, CMV and Epstein-Barr virus appeared linked to several top co-occurrence clusters. A total of fewer than 200 TCR beta chains were listed by the study as associated with cytomegalovirus. The authors suggested that the approach could potentially be extended to other disease states and immunological phenotypes. A further reported finding was that TCR beta sequences accurately predicted the HLA-A and HLA-B alleles for most subjects in the first cohort. A cluster of highly shared sequence variants was judged likely to be a technical artifact of the sequencing pipeline. A later analysis found that TCR association rates varied across HLA loci, with DRB1 alleles showing the most associated TCRs and HLA-C alleles the fewest. HLA typing was unavailable for some donors at each locus, so association tests used only the typed subset. The only immune exposure information available for the cohort was CMV serostatus. Linkage disequilibrium might explain the correlated functional status among segregating V segments, but an unknown experimental factor could not be ruled out. The classifier was reported to diagnose cytomegalovirus status with high specificity and sensitivity in both the original and validation cohorts. In a later analysis, most CMV-associated TCR beta chains were found to appear HLA-restricted, with HLA associations seemingly driven largely by CMV exposure. A few of the identified cytomegalovirus-associated TCR beta chains were confirmed in vitro to be specific for cytomegalovirus antigens. At a false discovery rate of 0.05, a later analysis linked around 17,000 TCR beta sequences to specific HLA alleles. An association between a missense DCLRE1C variant and V-gene and J-gene trimming of TCR beta chains was found in a later genetic analysis and replicated in an independent cohort. The 87-base-pair reads could not distinguish some IMGT-functional V segments, including TRBV6-2 and TRBV6-3, so those segments were excluded. According to a later genetic analysis, donors in an Asian-associated ancestry cluster had fewer N-insertions in productive TCRs than the approximately 650-donor mean. While some public TCRs were present in many individuals, most TCR sequences turned up only very rarely across donors. In an earlier analysis of fewer than 750 of the donors, most TCR beta V segments were observed in productive rearrangements about 87% or about 30% of the time, broadly matching IMGT annotations. In a later analysis, HLA-associated TCR beta chains showed more clonal expansion and lower generation probabilities than non-associated chains that were equally common. Because counts were too low, some 17 rarely observed V segments, including chromosome 9 orphons, were excluded from the earlier analysis of about 500 of the donors.

The cohort was made up of 666 healthy bone marrow donors. Cohort members were all nominally healthy when sampled, although unrecorded immune exposures were likely present. The donor was CMV seronegative and was included in the group of about 400 seronegative cohort members. A peripheral blood sample was provided by each donor, and peripheral blood mononuclear cells were used for TCR beta sequencing. Genomic DNA was extracted from the blood cell samples with the Qiagen DNeasy Blood Extraction Kit. This chain is built from TRBV25-1 and TRBJ1-1, with TRBD1 matching 7 junction bases. The receptor's source is a man aged 25-40 years in good health and CMV-seronegative. The source material was PBMCs. The CDR3 here reads CASSDIRRGDTEAFF. In nucleotides, the sequence is TGTGCCAGCAGTGATATCCGCAGGGGGGACACTGAAGCTTTCTTT.